A single TCR beta chain is shown here with its context. The sample carries other DNA sequences with the same CDR3. The CDR3 is made up of 15 amino acids. Germline V gives CDR1 KGHDR, CDR2 SFDVKD. Between the trimmed V and J ends, which lost 4 bases and 1 base, there was a span of 9 bases. This record belongs to a study of blood T cell repertoires in COVID-19. Study at large: In each case, the material was cDNA or gDNA derived from T cells, B-cell-depleted T cells, or PBMCs.

The assay was immunoSEQ multiplex PCR, and TCRdb's table has in-frame clones only and misses some. The profile shows about 500,000 clones, about 88% of them singletons. This chain links TRBV24-1 with TRBJ2-2; the D is unclear. The material sequenced was peripheral blood. This clonotype originated in a young man with COVID-19, enrolled during active disease. In DNA, the CDR3 is TGTGCCACCAGTGACCCCGGCGGGAACACCGGGGAGCTGTTTTTT. Translating it yields CATSDPGGNTGELFF.